The 31 T cell receptor beta chains given below trace back to one sample, sequenced in a study of OX40 agonist ivuxolimab in advanced cancers. TCRdb's table, derived via immunoSEQ multiplex PCR, lists solely in-frame clones and lacks some. The sample includes approximately 70,000 clones, roughly 82% of them seen just once. The sequencing here drew on CD4+ or CD8+ T cells sorted from blood, taken in a trial of the OX40 agonist ivuxolimab. The receptors were sampled from an adult with an advanced solid tumor such as melanoma, head and neck, liver or kidney cancer.

The chain is built from TRBV30 and TRBJ2-1, with D perhaps given as TRBD1 or TRBD2 (5 bases each). From germline, CDR1 is GTSNPN and CDR2 SVGIG (reference sequence). The V and J ends lost 6 bases and 4 bases respectively, with 19 bases between them. This CDR3 region has 15 residues. CDR3 bases: TGTGCCTGCCTCCTTCCAGGGAGACGTTACAATGAGCAGTTCTTC. Translated: CACLLPGRRYNEQFF.

The chain couples TRBV5-1 to TRBJ2-3; D is perhaps TRBD1 (6 bases). Germline assignment: CDR1 SGHRS and CDR2 YFSETQ. The CDR3 sequence is 17 residues long. V was shortened by 2 bases and J by 0 bases, with 16 bases between the two germline ends. The DNA of the CDR3 is TGCGCCAGCAGCTTTGTAGGCGGACAGACCAGCACAGATACGCAGTATTTT. This gives the protein CASSFVGGQTSTDTQYF.

The gene calls are TRBV28 and TRBJ1-4, with 10 bases that match TRBD1. After removal of 4 bases from V and 8 bases from J, the junction contained 10 bases not matched to a gene. CDR3 length: 16 residues. CDR1 is MDHEN, CDR2 SYDVKM, per germline. The CDR3 loop is CASSSVRDRGFEKLFF. DNA for the CDR3: TGTGCCAGCAGTTCCGTCCGGGACAGGGGCTTCGAAAAACTGTTTTTT. Looking up the rest from reference TRBV28 and TRBJ1-4 gives the full variable domain: DVKVTQSSRYLVKRTGEKVFLECVQDMDHENMFWYRQDPGLGLRLIYFSYDVKMKEKGDIPEGYSVSREKKERFSLILESASTNQTSMYLCASSSVRDRGFEKLFFGSGTQLSVL.

The CDR3 is CASREHRGNSPLHF. The CDR3 DNA sequence: TGTGCCAGCAGGGAACACAGGGGTAATTCACCCCTCCACTTT. The V gene is TRBV27, the J gene TRBJ1-6; 7 bases are shared with TRBD1. Per germline, CDR1 MNHEY and CDR2 SMNVEV (reference sequence). The V gene end was trimmed by 6 bases and the J gene end by 6 bases; junction bases not matched to a gene: 5. The CDR3 sequence is 14 residues long.

The chain recombines TRBV10-2 with TRBJ2-1, with D unclear. The V and J ends lost 2 bases and 13 bases respectively, with 15 bases between them. Germline V gene data show CDR1 as WSHSY and CDR2 as SAAADI. The CDR3 contains 13 residues. The DNA for the CDR3 is TGCGCCAGCAGTGAGCCCTGGACCTCGCAACAGTTCTTC. This translates into CASSEPWTSQQFF.

This clone is categorized as medium-sized. The gene calls are TRBV11-3 and TRBJ2-1; D is possibly TRBD2 (5 bases). This CDR3 is built from 16 residues. Germline CDR1 and CDR2: SGHNT and YENEEA. Trimming took 0 bases from V and 0 from J, leaving 9 bases between them. The CDR3 loop is CASSLDTGISYNEQFF. In DNA form, the CDR3 reads TGTGCCAGCAGCTTAGATACGGGAATCTCCTACAATGAGCAGTTCTTC.

The chain is built from TRBV6-5 and TRBJ2-7, with 10 bases fitting TRBD1. With 6 bases clipped from V and 3 bases from J, the junction kept 5 bases outside the gene matches. The length of the CDR3 is 14 residues. CDR1 and CDR2 (germline): MNHEY, SVGAGI. The CDR3 DNA reads as TGTGCCAGCAGCTCGGGACAGGGGCTCTACGAGCAGTACGTC. Protein: CASSSGQGLYEQYV.

The genes are TRBV10-3 and TRBJ2-3; perhaps TRBD1 as D (5 bases). The V and J ends lost 3 bases and 2 bases respectively, with 9 bases between them. Germline V CDR1 and CDR2: ENHRY, SYGVKD. The CDR3 loop spans 14 amino acids. This CDR3 reads CAISDEGATDTQYF. The CDR3 coding sequence is TGTGCCATCAGTGACGAAGGGGCCACAGATACGCAGTATTTT.

J is TRBJ2-4 and V is TRBV15; TRBD2 aligns across 7 bases. V lost 0 bases to trimming and J lost 3 bases; unmatched junction nucleotides: 2. From germline, CDR1 is LNHNV and CDR2 YYDKDF (reference sequence). This CDR3 region has 15 residues. The CDR3 loop is CATSRERGSKNIQYF. The CDR3 DNA reads TGTGCCACCAGCAGAGAGCGGGGGAGCAAAAACATTCAGTACTTC.

CDR3 DNA: TGTGCCAGCAGTTACGAATCCAACGGCTACGAGCAGTACTTC. Translated: CASSYESNGYEQYF. The rearrangement uses TRBV6-5 and TRBJ2-7; no firm D call. Germline V lookup: CDR1 MNHEY, CDR2 SVGAGI. The ends were cut back, 2 bases at V and 3 bases at J, with 11 bases in the middle. The CDR3 spans 14 residues.

The rearrangement uses TRBV7-3 and TRBJ2-1; 8 nucleotides match TRBD2. J was trimmed by 9 bases and V by 5 bases; bases with no gene match: 15. CDR3 length: 16 amino acids. CDR1 is SGHTA and CDR2 is FQGTGA in the germline V gene. The CDR3 DNA reads TGTGCCAGCAGCCCCGAGGCCGGGAGGGCCGGGGTTGAGCAGTTCTTC. It codes for CASSPEAGRAGVEQFF.

This clone was counted a few times. V usage is TRBV29-1 and J usage is TRBJ2-4; D is undetermined. CDR3 length: 11 residues. The germline CDR1 and CDR2 sequences are SQVTM and ANQGSEA. V was trimmed by 5 bases and J by 2 bases, leaving 4 bases between them. CDR3 coding DNA: TGCAGCGTTATGACCAAAAACATTCAGTACTTC. It is translated as CSVMTKNIQYF. The variable domain in full, completed from reference TRBV29-1 and TRBJ2-4, reads SAVISQKPSRDICQRGTSLTIQCQVDSQVTMMFWYRQQPGQSLTLIATANQGSEATYESGFVIDKFPISRPNLTFSTLTVSNMSPEDSSIYLCSVMTKNIQYFGAGTRLSVL.

The genes are TRBV6-5 and TRBJ1-1; D uncertain. Per germline, CDR1 MNHEY and CDR2 SVGAGI. Trimming took off 0 bases at V and 1 base at J, with 9 bases between the two ends. The CDR3 contains 15 residues. The chain's CDR3 is CASSYSRQQNTEAFF. CDR3 bases: TGTGCCAGCAGTTACTCGAGGCAGCAGAACACTGAAGCTTTCTTT.

The chain couples TRBV27 to TRBJ2-7; the D gene is possibly TRBD2 (6 bases). Germline CDR1 is MNHEY and CDR2 is SMNVEV (reference sequence). CDR3 length: 14 residues. V was cut by 6 bases and J by 0 bases, with 12 bases left in between. The CDR3, as DNA: TGTGCCAGCAGCGTTAGCGGTAGCTCCTACGAGCAGTACGTC. Amino acids: CASSVSGSSYEQYV.

The chain links TRBV7-9 to TRBJ2-3; 8 bases agree with TRBD1. Germline CDR1 SEHNR, CDR2 FQNEAQ (reference sequence). Losses at the gene ends were 2 bases for V and 4 bases for J; bases not matched to a gene: 2. CDR3 length: 14 amino acids. CDR3: CASSLFRGPDTQYF. The DNA for the CDR3 is TGTGCCAGCAGCTTATTCAGGGGGCCAGATACGCAGTATTTT.

This clone was seen only a few times. The V and J genes are TRBV7-9 and TRBJ2-7; D possibly corresponds to TRBD1 (5 bases). Trimming left V 5 bases short and J 9 bases short, with 14 bases between. Looked up from germline, CDR1 is SEHNR and CDR2 is FQNEAQ (reference sequence). The CDR3 runs to 12 residues. DNA of the CDR3: TGTGCCAGCAGCCTCATAAGCCAGGGGCAGTACTTC. It translates to CASSLISQGQYF.

The chain carries TRBV15 and TRBJ1-5; no reliable D call. The germline gives CDR1 LNHNV, CDR2 YYDKDF (reference sequence). With 4 bases removed from V and 11 bases from J, the gap between germline ends came to 12 bases. This CDR3 has 12 residues. The CDR3 is CATSTMPGSQHF. In nucleotides, the CDR3 is TGTGCCACCAGCACCATGCCCGGGTCCCAGCATTTT.

The gene calls are TRBV7-8 and TRBJ2-7; D is ambiguous. V lost 1 base to trimming and J lost 5 bases, with 6 bases between them. The CDR3 covers 12 residues. Looked up from germline, CDR1 is SGHVS and CDR2 is FQNEAQ. The CDR3, as DNA: TGTGCCAGCAGCTTAGACCGGGACGAGCAGTACTTC. It yields the protein CASSLDRDEQYF.

The CDR3 coding sequence is TGCGCCAGCAGGGTAGGGTTGGATTCACCCCTCCACTTT. Translation: CASRVGLDSPLHF. The chain carries TRBV5-1 and TRBJ1-6; D is ambiguous. Trimming stripped 5 bases from V and 8 bases from J, with 11 bases between. Germline V gene lookup returns CDR1 SGHRS and CDR2 YFSETQ. The CDR3 covers 13 residues.

This clone was seen only once. The chain uses TRBV5-1 and TRBJ2-1, with 7 bases identical to TRBD1. The CDR3 has 14 amino acids. Losses at the gene ends were 4 bases for V and 4 bases for J; bases not matched to a gene: 5. Germline CDR1 and CDR2: SGHRS and YFSETQ. CDR3 bases: TGCGCCAGCAGCGAGACAGGGAATTACAATGAGCAGTTCTTC. Encoded protein: CASSETGNYNEQFF.

The chain employs TRBV7-8 and TRBJ1-1, with D uncertain. V lost 5 bases to trimming and J lost 6 bases, with 19 bases between them. This CDR3 region has 15 residues. The germline V gene has CDR1 SGHVS and CDR2 FQNEAQ. CDR3 sequence (DNA): TGTGCCAGCAGCCGCCCCCGACTGGGTTCGCCTGAAGCTTTCTTT. The encoded protein is CASSRPRLGSPEAFF.

The chain's CDR3 is CASSYQGPVYEQYF. CDR3 DNA: TGTGCCAGCAGTTACCAGGGACCGGTATACGAGCAGTACTTC. This chain uses TRBV6-6 with TRBJ2-7; perhaps D is TRBD1 or TRBD2 (5 bases each). The CDR3 covers 14 residues. Trimming removed 2 bases from V and 4 bases from J, with 12 bases in between. Germline-derived CDR1 and CDR2 are MNHNY and SVGAGI (reference sequence).

The rearrangement uses TRBV29-1 and TRBJ2-3; no firm D call. V lost 6 bases, J lost 2 bases, and 18 bases lay in between. Germline-derived CDR1 and CDR2 are SQVTM and ANQGSEA. The CDR3 is 15 amino acids. CDR3 bases: TGCAGCGTGATGCAGAACCCTCTTCCCACAGATACGCAGTATTTT. It encodes CSVMQNPLPTDTQYF.

V and J are TRBV6-5 and TRBJ2-2; D not resolved. The CDR3 covers 14 residues. Germline CDR1 reads MNHEY; CDR2 reads SVGAGI. V gave up 8 bases and J gave up 4 bases, with 14 bases separating them. The CDR3 protein is CASRATRVTGELFF. The CDR3 region has the DNA TGTGCCAGCCGTGCTACCCGTGTCACCGGGGAGCTGTTTTTT.

This chain joins TRBV7-9 and TRBJ2-7, with D unresolved. Per the germline V gene, CDR1 is SEHNR and CDR2 is FQNEAQ (reference sequence). V lost 2 bases, J lost 2 bases, and 10 bases lay in between. The CDR3 spans 14 residues. The CDR3 DNA reads as TGTGCCAGCAGCTTAAAAGACCGCGCCTACGAGCAGTACTTC. It codes for CASSLKDRAYEQYF.

The rearrangement joins TRBV5-1 to TRBJ2-1; D gene ambiguous. CDR1 is SGHRS and CDR2 is YFSETQ in the germline V gene. This CDR3 is 16 amino acids long. Trimming left V 0 bases short and J 0 bases short, with 10 bases between. The CDR3 spells CASSLGLPGSYNEQFF. The CDR3 DNA is TGCGCCAGCAGCTTGGGACTGCCTGGCTCCTACAATGAGCAGTTCTTC.

The V and J genes are TRBV5-1 and TRBJ1-1; D not certain. Between the trimmed V and J ends, which lost 3 bases and 6 bases, there was a span of 12 bases. The V gene's germline CDR1 is SGHRS and CDR2 YFSETQ. The CDR3 is 13 amino acids. The CDR3 spells CASSSGPGAEAFF. CDR3 DNA: TGCGCCAGCAGCTCGGGCCCAGGAGCTGAAGCTTTCTTT.

On this clone itself: Other DNA sequences of this sample code for an identical CDR3. The chain uses TRBV7-2 and TRBJ2-3; the match to TRBD2 covers 8 bases. The CDR3 totals 15 residues. Germline loops: CDR1 SGHTA, CDR2 FQGNSA. Losses at the gene ends were 5 bases for V and 2 bases for J; bases not matched to a gene: 6. CDR3 DNA sequence: TGTGCCAGCAGCCCCCGGACTAGCCCCACAGATACGCAGTATTTT. It translates to CASSPRTSPTDTQYF.

This clone was observed once. The rearrangement links TRBV7-9 to TRBJ2-1; no definite D call. Germline V gives CDR1 SEHNR, CDR2 FQNEAQ (reference sequence). The V gene lost 8 bases and the J gene lost 0 bases, with 5 bases spanning the gap. This CDR3 spans 12 amino acids. The CDR3 nucleotides read TGTGCCAGCCGTGCCTCCTACAATGAGCAGTTCTTC. It codes for CASRASYNEQFF.

The chain uses TRBV4-2 and TRBJ2-3; D unresolved. The CDR3 has 14 residues. The germline V gene encodes CDR1 LGHNA and CDR2 YNFKEQ. Trimming shortened V by 6 bases and J by 0 bases, and 10 bases separated the two germline ends. CDR3 coding DNA: TGTGCCAGCAGAAGGCAATCTAGCACAGATACGCAGTATTTT. As protein: CASRRQSSTDTQYF.

The chain has TRBV4-1 and TRBJ2-7, with D hard to call. The CDR3 totals 13 residues. Per germline, CDR1 MGHRA and CDR2 YSYEKL. The V and J ends lost 2 bases and 1 base respectively, with 6 bases between them. CDR3 nucleotides: TGCGCCAGCAGCCAACAGGAGTCCTACGAGCAGTACGTC. Its protein is CASSQQESYEQYV.